One and the same sample provided the 26 T cell receptor beta chains below, sequenced in a study of brain metastases from non-small cell lung cancer (dated by TCRdb to the late 2010s). Receptor libraries were prepared by the immunoSEQ multiplex PCR assay. This is the immuneACCESS table as TCRdb keeps it, with only in-frame sequences that have V and J called. A part of the clones is gone; compared with another copy, unresolved V genes explain less than half, and the rest is unexplained. The sample records 2,500 to 3,500 clones, approximately 82% of which are singletons. Approximately 10% of the sample is taken by the ten largest. The sequencing input was tissue from a brain metastasis. This sample's cell subset or site label indicates: resected brain metastasis paired with primary lung tumor. These receptors originate from a donor at least 40 years old with non-small cell lung cancer.

This chain uses TRBV27 with TRBJ2-1; D might be TRBD2 (5 bases). Germline V gene sequence: CDR1 MNHEY, CDR2 SMNVEV (reference sequence). The V and J ends lost 6 bases and 7 bases respectively, with 16 bases between them. There are 14 residues in the CDR3. The CDR3 DNA reads TGTGCCAGCAGCCCTTCGACTATTAGGAATGAGCAGTTCTTC. Translation: CASSPSTIRNEQFF.

The chain couples TRBV20-1 to TRBJ1-3; D remains unclear. Germline V CDR1 and CDR2: DFQATT, SNEGSKA (reference sequence). V shed 3 bases and J shed 0 bases, with 12 bases lying between them. The CDR3 sequence is 15 residues long. CDR3 coding DNA: TGCAGTGCTAGTATCGGTCCGCTCTCTGGAAACACCATATATTTT. Translated, it gives CSASIGPLSGNTIYF.

This rearrangement joins TRBV27 to TRBJ2-3; 13 positions agree with TRBD2. The junction had 6 bases not matched to a gene; V was cut back by 4 bases and J by 2 bases. This CDR3 is built from 17 residues. Per the germline V gene, CDR1 is MNHEY and CDR2 is SMNVEV (reference sequence). The chain's CDR3 is CASSWTSGSAVTDTQYF. The CDR3 nucleotides read TGTGCCAGCAGTTGGACTAGCGGGAGCGCGGTCACAGATACGCAGTATTTT.

On this clone: Germline is not matched at one junction end, which may reflect a read error. V gene TRBV19 combines with J gene TRBJ2-1, with D perhaps matching TRBD2 (6 bases). CDR1 and CDR2 (germline): LNHDA, SQIVND (reference sequence). The CDR3 sequence is 17 residues long. The CDR3: CVSISTARGLSYNEQFF. CDR3 DNA: TGTGTCAGTATCTCAACGGCGCGGGGCCTCTCCTACAATGAGCAGTTCTTC. Combining the CDR3 with reference TRBV19 and TRBJ2-1 gives the whole variable domain DGGITQSPKYLFRKEGQNVTLSCEQNLNHDAMYWYRQDPGQGLRLIYYSQIVNDFQKGDIAEGYSVSREKKESFPLTVTSAQKNPTAFYLCVSISTARGLSYNEQFFGPGTRLTVL.

The V and J genes are TRBV2 and TRBJ2-7; D call uncertain. Germline assignment: CDR1 SNHLY and CDR2 FYNNEI. The V gene lost 5 bases and the J gene lost 3 bases, with 14 bases spanning the gap. The length of the CDR3 is 14 residues. The CDR3 protein is CASSHAAFNYEQYF. Written as DNA, the CDR3 is TGTGCCAGCAGTCATGCGGCCTTCAACTACGAGCAGTACTTC. The full variable domain, completed using reference TRBV2 and TRBJ2-7, is EPEVTQTPSHQVTQMGQEVILRCVPISNHLYFYWYRQILGQKVEFLVSFYNNEISEKSEIFDDQFSVERPDGSNFTLKIRSTKLEDSAMYFCASSHAAFNYEQYFGPGTRLTVT.

The chain joins TRBV10-2 to TRBJ1-2; TRBD1 aligns across 8 bases. The V gene end was trimmed by 6 bases and the J gene end by 1 base; junction bases not matched to a gene: 4. There are 14 residues in the CDR3. The germline V gene encodes CDR1 WSHSY and CDR2 SAAADI. CDR3 sequence reads: CASRDRAGNYGYTF. The DNA for the CDR3 is TGCGCCAGCAGGGACAGGGCCGGTAACTATGGCTACACCTTC.

V and J are TRBV3-1 (or the pseudogene TRBV3-2) and TRBJ2-6; D is unresolved. The germline V and J ends were trimmed by 10 bases and 4 bases, with 11 bases remaining between them. Germline loops: CDR1 LGHDT, CDR2 YNNKEL (reference sequence). The CDR3 extends over 13 amino acids. For the CDR3, the DNA is TGTGCCACCGGAACCCCAGGGGCCAACGTCCTGACTTTC. Translated: CATGTPGANVLTF.

Comments on this clone: Possible read error: a much larger clone is one base away. The chain links TRBV19 to TRBJ2-2; D is ambiguous. Germline CDR1 and CDR2: LNHDA and SQIVND (reference sequence). CDR3 size: 14 residues. This CDR3 reads CVSSPIDSPGELFF. DNA for the CDR3: TGTGTCAGTAGTCCGATTGACTCTCCCGGGGAGCTGTTTTTT. Filled out from reference TRBV19 and TRBJ2-2, the complete variable domain reads DGGITQSPKYLFRKEGQNVTLSCEQNLNHDAMYWYRQDPGQGLRLIYYSQIVNDFQKGDIAEGYSVSREKKESFPLTVTSAQKNPTAFYLCVSSPIDSPGELFFGEGSRLTVL.

The gene calls are TRBV30 and TRBJ1-1, with TRBD1 matching over 9 bases. Unmatched junction bases numbered 2, after V lost 5 bases and J lost 4 bases. The CDR3 covers 12 residues. Germline V gives CDR1 GTSNPN, CDR2 SVGIG (reference sequence). The CDR3 reads CAWGTGPTEAFF. DNA of the CDR3: TGTGCCTGGGGGACAGGGCCCACTGAAGCTTTCTTT.

This clone was observed a handful of times. V usage is TRBV15 and J usage is TRBJ2-7; TRBD1 matches 8 bases. Germline loops: CDR1 LNHNV, CDR2 YYDKDF (reference sequence). The ends lost 2 bases at V and 7 bases at J; junction bases unmatched: 4. The CDR3 spans 13 residues. CDR3 sequence (DNA): TGTGCCACCAGCAGACAGGGGGCCAGTGAGCAGTACTTC. This encodes CATSRQGASEQYF. Based on the CDR3 plus reference TRBV15 and TRBJ2-7, the full variable domain is DAMVIQNPRYQVTQFGKPVTLSCSQTLNHNVMYWYQQKSSQAPKLLFHYYDKDFNNEADTPDNFQSRRPNTSFCFLDIRSPGLGDTAMYLCATSRQGASEQYFGPGTRLTVT.

The chain employs TRBV5-6 and TRBJ2-7, with D tentatively TRBD1 (6 bases). Germline loops: CDR1 SGHDT, CDR2 YYEEEE. V lost 4 bases and J lost 3, with 20 bases in between. This CDR3 has 16 residues. CDR3 bases: TGTGCCAGCAGCGAAGATCCGGGACAATCTATCTACGAGCAGTACTTC. This codes for CASSEDPGQSIYEQYF.

A remark on this clone: Other DNA sequences in this specimen translate into the identical CDR3. In DNA form, the CDR3 reads TGTGCCAGCAGCCAAGAACCCTCTTCTGGAAACACCATATATTTT. Translating it yields CASSQEPSSGNTIYF. The genes are TRBV4-2 and TRBJ1-3; D call uncertain. V was clipped by 0 bases and J by 1 base, with 7 bases between them. The germline V gene encodes CDR1 LGHNA and CDR2 YNFKEQ. The CDR3 totals 15 residues.

V gene TRBV14 combines with J gene TRBJ2-1; D may be TRBD2 (6 bases). CDR1 is SGHDN, CDR2 FVKESK, per germline. The CDR3 contains 15 residues. Trimming stripped 3 bases from V and 4 bases from J, with 13 bases between. The CDR3 loop is CASSHGRGAYNEQFF. The DNA for the CDR3 is TGTGCCAGCAGCCATGGGCGGGGCGCTTACAATGAGCAGTTCTTC.

The rearrangement joins TRBV12-3 or TRBV12-4 to TRBJ1-3; D unclear. The length of the CDR3 is 12 residues. V was shortened by 1 base and J by 6 bases, with 4 bases between the two germline ends. The CDR3 sequence: CASSLGENTIYF. The CDR3 DNA sequence: TGTGCCAGCAGTTTAGGGGAAAACACCATATATTTT.

The chain uses TRBV6-2 or TRBV6-3 and TRBJ2-6; D assignment may be TRBD1 or TRBD2 (5 bases each). The CDR3 loop spans 15 amino acids. With 0 bases removed from V and 2 bases from J, the gap between germline ends came to 5 bases. Germline CDR1 is MNHEY and CDR2 is SVGEGT. DNA for the CDR3: TGTGCCAGCAGTTACTCGGGGGCTGGGGCCAACGTCCTGACTTTC. Protein sequence: CASSYSGAGANVLTF.

Remarks on this clone: Distinct nucleotide sequences in the sample also encode this CDR3. This chain links TRBV5-6 with TRBJ1-5, with 8 bases identical to TRBD1. Germline-derived CDR1 and CDR2 are SGHDT and YYEEEE. The CDR3 is 17 amino acids. Trimming removed 3 bases from V and 4 bases from J; junction bases left unmatched: 12. DNA of the CDR3: TGTGCCAGCAGCTCTAGCCGAACAGGGGGAGGGAATCAGCCCCAGCATTTT. It is translated as CASSSSRTGGGNQPQHF. The full variable domain, in which reference TRBV5-6 and TRBJ1-5 provide the parts outside the CDR3, is DAGVTQSPTHLIKTRGQQVTLRCSPKSGHDTVSWYQQALGQGPQFIFQYYEEEERQRGNFPDRFSGHQFPNYSSELNVNALLLGDSALYLCASSSSRTGGGNQPQHFGDGTRLSIL.

This clone was detected only once. The CDR3 loop reads CASSLEGTGNLGRYF. CDR3 DNA sequence: TGCGCCAGCAGCTTGGAAGGGACAGGGAATTTGGGGCGGTACTTC. The chain carries TRBV5-1 and TRBJ2-7; TRBD1 aligns across 9 bases. After removal of 0 bases from V and 12 bases from J, the junction contained 13 bases not matched to a gene. The germline V gene encodes CDR1 SGHRS and CDR2 YFSETQ. The CDR3 is 15 amino acids.

The chain carries TRBV11-1 and TRBJ1-5; 7 nucleotides line up with TRBD1. The J segment lost 4 bases and the V segment lost 2 bases, leaving 2 bases of the junction unmatched. Germline CDR1 is SGHAT and CDR2 is FQDESV (reference sequence). The CDR3 sequence is 14 residues long. CDR3 in DNA: TGTGCCAGCAGCTTAACAGGGGAGAATCAGCCCCAGCATTTT. It is translated as CASSLTGENQPQHF.

This clone was counted once. The V gene is TRBV7-9, the J gene TRBJ2-3; no clear D. Germline lookup yields CDR1 SEHNR and CDR2 FQNEAQ (reference sequence). Trimming pared 5 bases from V and 5 bases from J, leaving 8 bases between. CDR3 length: 12 amino acids. Here the CDR3 DNA reads TGTGCCAGCAGCCCACCTAAAGATACGCAGTATTTT. Amino acid sequence: CASSPPKDTQYF. The full variable domain, its missing parts supplied by reference TRBV7-9 and TRBJ2-3, is DTGVSQNPRHKITKRGQNVTFRCDPISEHNRLYWYRQTLGQGPEFLTYFQNEAQLEKSRLLSDRFSAERPKGSFSTLEIQRTEQGDSAMYLCASSPPKDTQYFGPGTRLTVL.

V gene TRBV3-1 (or the pseudogene TRBV3-2) combines with J gene TRBJ2-7; perhaps D is TRBD1 or TRBD2 (5 bases each). Deletions cut 3 bases from V and 3 bases from J, with 12 bases between. The CDR3 sequence is 14 residues long. Germline loops: CDR1 LGHDT, CDR2 YNNKEL (reference sequence). This chain's CDR3 is CASSQAGADYEQYF. The CDR3 DNA reads as TGTGCCAGCAGCCAGGCCGGGGCGGACTACGAGCAGTACTTC.

CDR3 nucleotide sequence: TGTGCCAGCAGCCTCTCAAGCTATGGCTACACCTTC. Encoded protein: CASSLSSYGYTF. The chain links TRBV9 to TRBJ1-2; D unresolved. There are 12 residues in the CDR3. Per germline, CDR1 SGDLS and CDR2 YYNGEE. V lost 4 bases and J lost 4, with 8 bases in between.

CDR3 in DNA: TGCGCCAGCAGTCCAGCTGGAAACACCATATATTTT. It is translated as CASSPAGNTIYF. The rearrangement links TRBV23-1 to TRBJ1-3; no clear D. TRBV23-1 is designated an ORF whose function remains uncertain. The CDR3 totals 12 residues. V lost 4 bases, J lost 2 bases, and 3 bases lay in between.

The V and J genes are TRBV5-8 and TRBJ1-5; TRBD1 matches at 9 bases. The CDR3 runs 20 residues. Germline loops: CDR1 SGHTS, CDR2 YDEGEE. V shed 4 bases and J 1 base; nucleotides not matched to a gene: 18. The CDR3 nucleotides read TGTGCCAGCAGCCGAGGATCACCGGGACAGGGTTATACGAGCAATCAGCCCCAGCATTTT. Protein product: CASSRGSPGQGYTSNQPQHF.

V and J are TRBV29-1 and TRBJ2-5, with unresolved D. From germline, CDR1 is SQVTM and CDR2 ANQGSEA. The CDR3 is 14 amino acids. V was trimmed by 6 bases and J by 1 base, leaving 15 bases between them. The CDR3 here is CSVRATTVQETQYF. As DNA, the CDR3 is TGCAGCGTACGTGCGACAACCGTCCAAGAGACCCAGTACTTC.

CDR3 sequence reads: CASSPNSGGSYNSPLHF. In DNA, the CDR3 is TGCGCCAGCAGCCCTAACTCAGGGGGATCCTATAATTCACCCCTCCACTTT. The rearrangement links TRBV5-1 to TRBJ1-6; 7 positions match TRBD1. The V segment lost 4 bases and the J segment 1 base; nucleotides outside the gene matches: 8. Germline CDR1 reads SGHRS; CDR2 reads YFSETQ. This CDR3 comprises 17 residues.

On this clone itself: Relative to the germline gene, one junction end is altered; a read error may explain this. V gene TRBV30 combines with J gene TRBJ1-6; D not certain. CDR1 GTSNPN and CDR2 SVGIG come from the germline V gene (reference sequence). The length of the CDR3 is 12 residues. In nucleotides, the CDR3 is TGTGCCTGGAGTCTAGCGTTTTCACCCCTCCATTTT. The encoded protein is CAWSLAFSPLHF.